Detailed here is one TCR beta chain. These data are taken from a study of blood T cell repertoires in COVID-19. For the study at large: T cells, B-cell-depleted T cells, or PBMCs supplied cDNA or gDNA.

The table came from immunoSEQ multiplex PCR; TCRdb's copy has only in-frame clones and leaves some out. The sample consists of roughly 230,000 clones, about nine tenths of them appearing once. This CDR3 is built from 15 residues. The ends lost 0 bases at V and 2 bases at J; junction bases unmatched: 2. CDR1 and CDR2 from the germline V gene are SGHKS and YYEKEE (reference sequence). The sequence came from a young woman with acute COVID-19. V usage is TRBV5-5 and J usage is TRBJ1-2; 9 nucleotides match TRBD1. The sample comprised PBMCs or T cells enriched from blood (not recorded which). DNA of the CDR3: TGTGCCAGCAGCTTGGTAGGGACAGGGAACTATGGCTACACCTTC. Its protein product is CASSLVGTGNYGYTF. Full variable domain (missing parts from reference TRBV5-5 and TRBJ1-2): DAGVTQSPTHLIKTRGQQVTLRCSPISGHKSVSWYQQVLGQGPQFIFQYYEKEERGRGNFPDRFSARQFPNYSSELNVNALLLGDSALYLCASSLVGTGNYGYTFGSGTRLTVV.